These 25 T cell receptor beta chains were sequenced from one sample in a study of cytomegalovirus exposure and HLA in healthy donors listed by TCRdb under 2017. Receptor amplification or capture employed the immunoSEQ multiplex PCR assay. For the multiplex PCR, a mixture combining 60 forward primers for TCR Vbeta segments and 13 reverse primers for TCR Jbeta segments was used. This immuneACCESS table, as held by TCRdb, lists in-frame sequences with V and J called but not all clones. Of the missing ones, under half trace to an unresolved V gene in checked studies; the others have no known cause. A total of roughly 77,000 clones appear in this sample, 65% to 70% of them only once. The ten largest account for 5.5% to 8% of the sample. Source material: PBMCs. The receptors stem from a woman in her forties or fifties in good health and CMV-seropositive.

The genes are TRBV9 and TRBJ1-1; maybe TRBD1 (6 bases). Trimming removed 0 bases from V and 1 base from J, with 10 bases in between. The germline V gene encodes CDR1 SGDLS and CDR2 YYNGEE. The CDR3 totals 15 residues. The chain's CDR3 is CASSVASTGNTEAFF. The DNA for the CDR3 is TGTGCCAGCAGCGTAGCCTCGACAGGGAACACTGAAGCTTTCTTT. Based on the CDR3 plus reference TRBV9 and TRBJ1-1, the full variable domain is DSGVTQTPKHLITATGQRVTLRCSPRSGDLSVYWYQQSLDQGLQFLIQYYNGEERAKGNILERFSAQQFPDLHSELNLSSLELGDSALYFCASSVASTGNTEAFFGQGTRLTVV.

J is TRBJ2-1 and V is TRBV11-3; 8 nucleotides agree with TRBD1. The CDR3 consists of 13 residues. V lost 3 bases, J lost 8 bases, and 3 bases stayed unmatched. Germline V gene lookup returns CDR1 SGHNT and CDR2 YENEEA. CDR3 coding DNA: TGTGCCAGCAGCTTCCCAGGGGGCGATGAGCAGTTCTTC. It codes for CASSFPGGDEQFF.

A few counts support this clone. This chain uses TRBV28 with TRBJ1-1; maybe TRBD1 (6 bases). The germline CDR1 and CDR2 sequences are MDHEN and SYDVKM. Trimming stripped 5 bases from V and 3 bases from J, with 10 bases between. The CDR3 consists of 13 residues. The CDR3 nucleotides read TGTGCCAGCAGTACCCGACAGGACACTGAAGCTTTCTTT. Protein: CASSTRQDTEAFF.

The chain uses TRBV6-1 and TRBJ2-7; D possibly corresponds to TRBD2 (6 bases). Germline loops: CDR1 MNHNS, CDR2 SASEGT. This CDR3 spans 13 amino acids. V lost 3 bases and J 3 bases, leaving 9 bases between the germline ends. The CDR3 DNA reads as TGTGCCAGCAGTGAGTCGGGGGTCTACGAGCAGTACTTC. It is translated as CASSESGVYEQYF.

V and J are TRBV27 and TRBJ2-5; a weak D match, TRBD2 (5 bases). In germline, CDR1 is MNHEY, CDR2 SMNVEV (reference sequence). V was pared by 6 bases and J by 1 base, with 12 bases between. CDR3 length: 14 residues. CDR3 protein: CASSLSGSQETQYF. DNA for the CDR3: TGTGCCAGCAGCCTCTCGGGGTCCCAAGAGACCCAGTACTTC.

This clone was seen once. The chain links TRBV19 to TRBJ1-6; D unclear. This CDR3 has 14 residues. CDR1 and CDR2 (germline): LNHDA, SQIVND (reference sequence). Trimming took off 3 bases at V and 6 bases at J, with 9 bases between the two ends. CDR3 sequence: CASSIPQSNSPLHF. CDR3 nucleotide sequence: TGTGCCAGTAGTATCCCACAATCTAATTCACCCCTCCACTTT. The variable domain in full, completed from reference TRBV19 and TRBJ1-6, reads DGGITQSPKYLFRKEGQNVTLSCEQNLNHDAMYWYRQDPGQGLRLIYYSQIVNDFQKGDIAEGYSVSREKKESFPLTVTSAQKNPTAFYLCASSIPQSNSPLHFGNGTRLTVT.

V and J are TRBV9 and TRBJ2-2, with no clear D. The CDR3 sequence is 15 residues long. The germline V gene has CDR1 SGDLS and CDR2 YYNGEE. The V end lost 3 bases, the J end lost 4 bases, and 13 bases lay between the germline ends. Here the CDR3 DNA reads TGTGCCAGCAGCGGCGGCGGAGCCATCACCGGGGAGCTGTTTTTT. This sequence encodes CASSGGGAITGELFF.

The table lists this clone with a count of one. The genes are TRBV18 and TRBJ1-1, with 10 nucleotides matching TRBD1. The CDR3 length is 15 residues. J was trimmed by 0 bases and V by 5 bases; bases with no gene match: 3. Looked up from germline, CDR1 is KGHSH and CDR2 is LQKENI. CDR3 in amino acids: CASSGTGEVNTEAFF. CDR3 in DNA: TGTGCCAGCTCAGGGACAGGGGAGGTGAACACTGAAGCTTTCTTT.

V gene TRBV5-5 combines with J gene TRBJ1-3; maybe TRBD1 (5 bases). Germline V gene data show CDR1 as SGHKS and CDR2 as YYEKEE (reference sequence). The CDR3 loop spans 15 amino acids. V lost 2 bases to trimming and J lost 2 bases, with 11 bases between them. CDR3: CASSFQAGPGNTIYF. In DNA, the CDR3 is TGTGCCAGCAGCTTTCAGGCAGGGCCTGGAAACACCATATATTTT. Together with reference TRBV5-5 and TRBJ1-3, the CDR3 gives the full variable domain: DAGVTQSPTHLIKTRGQQVTLRCSPISGHKSVSWYQQVLGQGPQFIFQYYEKEERGRGNFPDRFSARQFPNYSSELNVNALLLGDSALYLCASSFQAGPGNTIYFGEGSWLTVV.

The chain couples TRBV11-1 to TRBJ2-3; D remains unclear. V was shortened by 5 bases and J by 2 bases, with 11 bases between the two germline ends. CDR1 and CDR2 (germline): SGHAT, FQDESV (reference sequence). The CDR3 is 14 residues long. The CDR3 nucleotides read TGTGCCAGCAGCCCGACTCGTGACACAGATACGCAGTATTTT. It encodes CASSPTRDTDTQYF.

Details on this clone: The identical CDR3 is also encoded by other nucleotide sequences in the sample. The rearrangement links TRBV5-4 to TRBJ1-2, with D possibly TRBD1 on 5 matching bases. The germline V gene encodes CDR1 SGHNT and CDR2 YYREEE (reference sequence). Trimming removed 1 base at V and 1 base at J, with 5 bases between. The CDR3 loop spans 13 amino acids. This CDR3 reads CASSLQGNYGYTF. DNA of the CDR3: TGTGCCAGCAGCTTGCAGGGTAACTATGGCTACACCTTC.

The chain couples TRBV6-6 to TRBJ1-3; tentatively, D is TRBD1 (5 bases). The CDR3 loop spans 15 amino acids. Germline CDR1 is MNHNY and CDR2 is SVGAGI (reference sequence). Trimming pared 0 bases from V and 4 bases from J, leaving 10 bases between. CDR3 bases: TGTGCCAGCAGTTACTCGAGGGGAGGAGGAAACACCATATATTTT. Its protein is CASSYSRGGGNTIYF.

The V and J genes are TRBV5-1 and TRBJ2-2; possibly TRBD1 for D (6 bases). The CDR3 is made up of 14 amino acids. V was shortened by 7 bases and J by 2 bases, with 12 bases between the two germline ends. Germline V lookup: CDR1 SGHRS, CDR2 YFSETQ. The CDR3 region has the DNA TGCGCCAGCGAGAGGGACATTAACACCGGGGAGCTGTTTTTT. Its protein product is CASERDINTGELFF.

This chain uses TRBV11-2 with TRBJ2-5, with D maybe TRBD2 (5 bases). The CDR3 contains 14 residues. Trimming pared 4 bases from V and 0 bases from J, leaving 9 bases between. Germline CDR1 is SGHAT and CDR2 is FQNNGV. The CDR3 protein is CASSYGGNQETQYF. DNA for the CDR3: TGTGCCAGCAGCTACGGAGGTAACCAAGAGACCCAGTACTTC.

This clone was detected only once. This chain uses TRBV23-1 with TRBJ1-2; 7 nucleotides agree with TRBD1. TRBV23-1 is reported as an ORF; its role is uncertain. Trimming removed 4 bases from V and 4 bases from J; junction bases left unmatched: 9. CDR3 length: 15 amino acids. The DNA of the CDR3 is TGCGCCAGCAGTCTTAGGACAGGCCGCCGCTATGGCTACACCTTC. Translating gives CASSLRTGRRYGYTF.

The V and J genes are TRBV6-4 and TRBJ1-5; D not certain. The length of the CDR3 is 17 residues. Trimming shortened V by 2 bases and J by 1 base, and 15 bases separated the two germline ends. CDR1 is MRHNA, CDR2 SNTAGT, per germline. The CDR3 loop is CASSDPLGGLSNQPQHF. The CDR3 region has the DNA TGTGCCAGCAGTGACCCCTTAGGAGGGTTGAGCAATCAGCCCCAGCATTTT.

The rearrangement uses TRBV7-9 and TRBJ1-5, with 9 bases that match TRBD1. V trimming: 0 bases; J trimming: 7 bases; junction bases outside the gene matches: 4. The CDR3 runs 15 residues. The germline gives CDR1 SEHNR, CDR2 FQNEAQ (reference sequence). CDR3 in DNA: TGTGCCAGCAGCTTAGCTGGGGACAGGGACCAGCCCCAGCATTTT. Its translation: CASSLAGDRDQPQHF.

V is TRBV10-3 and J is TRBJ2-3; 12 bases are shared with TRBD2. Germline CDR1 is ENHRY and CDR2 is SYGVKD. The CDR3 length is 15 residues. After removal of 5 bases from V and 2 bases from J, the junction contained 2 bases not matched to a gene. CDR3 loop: CAISLAGGNTDTQYF. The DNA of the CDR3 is TGTGCCATCAGTCTAGCGGGGGGGAACACAGATACGCAGTATTTT.

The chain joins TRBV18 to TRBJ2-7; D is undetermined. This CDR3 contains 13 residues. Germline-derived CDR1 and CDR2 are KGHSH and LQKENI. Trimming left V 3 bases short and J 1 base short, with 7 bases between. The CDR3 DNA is TGTGCCAGCTCACCCCCAGGATCCTACGAGCAGTACTTC. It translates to CASSPPGSYEQYF.

The CDR3 DNA reads TGCGCCAGCAGCCTCTTAGCGGGGGGAAAGTACCAAGAGACCCAGTACTTC. Translated, it gives CASSLLAGGKYQETQYF. The gene calls are TRBV5-1 and TRBJ2-5; TRBD2 aligns across 10 bases. From germline, CDR1 is SGHRS and CDR2 YFSETQ. J gave up 0 bases and V 4 bases, and 9 bases lay outside the gene matches. CDR3 length: 17 amino acids.

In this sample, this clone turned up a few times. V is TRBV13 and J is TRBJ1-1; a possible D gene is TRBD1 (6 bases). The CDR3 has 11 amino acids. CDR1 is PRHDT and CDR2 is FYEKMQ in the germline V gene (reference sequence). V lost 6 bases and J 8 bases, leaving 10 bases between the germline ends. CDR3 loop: CASSAGQEAFF. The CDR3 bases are TGTGCCAGCAGTGCCGGACAGGAAGCTTTCTTT.

CDR3 region: CASLDRENYNEQFF. As DNA, the CDR3 is TGTGCCAGTCTAGACAGGGAGAACTACAATGAGCAGTTCTTC. V is TRBV6-1 and J is TRBJ2-1, with TRBD1 identical over 7 bases. The CDR3 is 14 residues long. The germline V gene encodes CDR1 MNHNS and CDR2 SASEGT. V shed 9 bases, J shed 3 bases, and the junction held 8 bases outside the gene matches.

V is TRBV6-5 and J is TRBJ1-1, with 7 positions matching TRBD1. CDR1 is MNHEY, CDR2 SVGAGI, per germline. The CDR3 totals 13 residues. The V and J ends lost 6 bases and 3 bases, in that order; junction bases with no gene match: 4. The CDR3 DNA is TGTGCCAGCAGAGTTGACAGGGACACTGAAGCTTTCTTT. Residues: CASRVDRDTEAFF.

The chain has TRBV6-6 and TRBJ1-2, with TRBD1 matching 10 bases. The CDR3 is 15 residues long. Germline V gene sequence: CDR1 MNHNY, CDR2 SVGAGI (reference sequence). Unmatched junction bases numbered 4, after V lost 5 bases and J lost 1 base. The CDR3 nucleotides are TGTGCCAGCAGTCCCGGGACAGGGGTTAACTATGGCTACACCTTC. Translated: CASSPGTGVNYGYTF.

The CDR3 bases are TGTGCCAGCTCCCCCTCGGACAGGGTCGCCACCGGGGAGCTGTTTTTT. It translates to CASSPSDRVATGELFF. V gene TRBV18 combines with J gene TRBJ2-2; 8 bases are shared with TRBD1. J gave up 4 bases and V 6 bases, and 10 bases lay outside the gene matches. The CDR3 has 16 residues. Germline V gives CDR1 KGHSH, CDR2 LQKENI.